The rows below give T cell receptor beta chains drawn from one sample of a study of vaccination effects on CD4 cells after COVID-19. Sequencing used immunoSEQ multiplex PCR; TCRdb keeps in-frame clones, though not all of them. Counted here are about 17,000 clones, around 74% occurring once; the ten biggest clones make up roughly 20%. The antigens for these receptors are not known. The sequencing used CD4+ T cells from PBMCs cultured with SARS-CoV-2 spike peptides, collected after COVID-19 vaccination. These receptors all come from a human donor who had a prior SARS-CoV-2 infection. The conserved cysteine and the conserved F or W are not part of the CDR3 here. Fields, in order: V gene, CDR3 length, CDR3 protein.

>TRBV19|13
ASSIGTSVPDTQY
>TRBV20-1|12
SASKLTGRETQY
>TRBV18|13
ASSPQGGNTGELF
>TRBV7-2|12
GWTDTFSGNTIY
>TRBV28|15
ASSSIAGDRSNEKLF
>TRBV19|12
ASRDGTATEKLF
>TRBV11-2|14
ASSSDRRGSNTEAF
>TRBV27|12
ASSFSQLNTEAF
>TRBV25-1|13
ASRGTGEFTDTQY
>TRBV7-2|14
ASSPSLAGGQDTQY
>TRBV5-4|10
ASSPNTDTQY
>TRBV6-5|11
ASSRQGADYLY
>TRBV2|13
ASSPQQDLDYGYT
>TRBV5-8|15
ASSSRTSAFSTDTQY
>TRBV5-1|13
ASSIRAHGGNEQF
>TRBV9|11
ASSGGQGDEQY
>TRBV6-2/TRBV6-3|14
ASSYGGYYSNQPQH
>TRBV4-1|16
ASSQDYGTGSGRETQY
>TRBV5-6|11
ASSSTKLEGYT
>TRBV29-1|12
SVGSGAGNQPQH
>TRBV2|10
ASRRTNQPQH
>TRBV20-1|14
SASRTSGGLRNIQY
>TRBV10-3|11
AIRTSGDYEQY
>TRBV6-6|14
ASSYQGDRGGEKLF
>TRBV15|12
ATRSGGLYTEAF
>TRBV6-5|12
ASRKGVWGEKLF
>TRBV9|13
ASTPGHRVGDEQF
>TRBV5-1|12
ASSLTASFEGLF
>TRBV9|14
ASSILAGGPGNEQF
>TRBV2|11
ASSEEVDNEQF
>TRBV4-2|14
ASSQDGPSLPTEQY
>TRBV2|11
ASRGDSPDTQY
>TRBV19|13
ASTTSGGSYNEQF
>TRBV7-9|12
ASSLLSPGYEQY
>TRBV5-4|12
ASSVRELNTEAF
>TRBV6-6|13
ASTNGGAGANVLT
>TRBV4-3|17
ASSQTLPRQLLHQETQY